This T cell receptor beta chain was observed in a study of blood T cell repertoires in COVID-19. Across the whole study: Samples of COVID-19 (acute and convalescent) were obtained from the United States, Italy and Spain.

Living in about two dozen US areas, the participants were between about 18 and 100 years of age. In assigning cohorts, the study relied on participant-reported clinical history. In the source study's methods: Amplification of reference gene primers provided the estimated nucleated cell counts. This table comes from immunoSEQ multiplex PCR, and its TCRdb copy is limited to in-frame clones, with some not included. V, J and clone size reflect that table, while D and trimming were determined from the DNA. Of over 350,000 clones detected, over 75% appear once; the ten largest clones hold approximately 1%. CDR1 is LGHDT, CDR2 YNNKEL, per germline (reference sequence). This CDR3 region has 21 residues. V lost 0 bases to trimming and J lost 3 bases; unmatched junction nucleotides: 15.

This receptor was taken from a young woman with acute COVID-19. The sequenced sample consisted of PBMCs or T cells enriched from blood (not recorded which). The J gene is TRBJ2-3, the V gene TRBV3-1 (or the pseudogene TRBV3-2); TRBD2 matches 13 bases. The CDR3 protein is CASSQDRPGLAGARATDTQYF. CDR3 in DNA: TGTGCCAGCAGCCAAGATCGACCAGGACTAGCGGGGGCTCGGGCAACAGATACGCAGTATTTT.